The present entry profiles one TCR beta chain with its context. Its specificity is unknown. The sample comes from a study of cytomegalovirus exposure and HLA in healthy donors. CDR3 size: 15 residues. V lost 5 bases and J 5 bases, leaving 18 bases between the germline ends. Germline CDR1 and CDR2: MNHEY and SMNVEV (reference sequence). Findings and limits, study-wide: Several top significant clusters appeared, in a later analysis, to be linked to common viral pathogens. In an earlier analysis, productive rearrangement rates for most beta V segments clustered near 87% or 30%. Researchers counted roughly 150 TCR beta chains as cytomegalovirus-associated. Based on reports, TCR beta sequences accurately predicted HLA-A and HLA-B alleles for most subjects.

The PCR employed 60 Vbeta primers together with 13 Jbeta primers. Data came from immunoSEQ multiplex PCR; TCRdb stores just in-frame clones and leaves some out. In the table there are 35,000 to 50,000 clones, roughly half of which are singletons. The V gene is TRBV27, the J gene TRBJ2-5; D is possibly TRBD1 (6 bases). The sample taken for sequencing was PBMCs. The source of this sequence is a man in his 60s in good health and CMV-seronegative. The CDR3 DNA follows: TGTGCCAGCAGTCGAACCATACAGGGTTGGGAGACCCAGTACTTC. This sequence encodes CASSRTIQGWETQYF.